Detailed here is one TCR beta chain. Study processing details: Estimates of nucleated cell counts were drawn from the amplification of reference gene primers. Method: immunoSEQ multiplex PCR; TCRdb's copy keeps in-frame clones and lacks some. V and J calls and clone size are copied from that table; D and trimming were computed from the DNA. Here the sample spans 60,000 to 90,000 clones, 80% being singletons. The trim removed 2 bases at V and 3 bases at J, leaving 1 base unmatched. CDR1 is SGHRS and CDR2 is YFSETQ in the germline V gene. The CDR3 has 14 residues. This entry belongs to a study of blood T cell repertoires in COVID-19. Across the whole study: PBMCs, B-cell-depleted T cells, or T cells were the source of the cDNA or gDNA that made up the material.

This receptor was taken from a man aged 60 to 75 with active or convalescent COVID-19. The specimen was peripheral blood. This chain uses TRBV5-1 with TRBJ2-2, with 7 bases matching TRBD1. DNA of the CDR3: TGCGCCAGCAGCTTTCAGGGGGACACCGGGGAGCTGTTTTTT. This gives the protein CASSFQGDTGELFF. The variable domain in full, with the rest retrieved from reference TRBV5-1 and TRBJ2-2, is KAGVTQTPRYLIKTRGQQVTLSCSPISGHRSVSWYQQTPGQGLQFLFEYFSETQRNKGNFPGRFSGRQFSNSRSEMNVSTLELGDSALYLCASSFQGDTGELFFGEGSRLTVL.